This T cell receptor (beta chain) emerged from a study of molecular identifiers for immune sequencing clone quantification (dated by TCRdb to the late 2010s). Background on the whole study: For a replicate experiment, RNA from roughly 21,000 or 96,000 naive CD8 T cells was divided into five aliquots, and four of the five aliquots were sequenced. This methods study used CD8 T cells to benchmark TCR RNA copy counting and molecular-identifier clustering-based TCR repertoire sequencing (MIDCIRS).

The table lists this clonotype with many counts. It has no known antigen specificity. No quality values exist for individual bases; no much larger clone is one base distant. Library preparation employed PCR. Reads for this sample came from a NextSeq 500. Bulk TCR libraries were generated as previously described, with the TCR primers listed in Table S5 used. The Qiagen AllPrep DNA/RNA kit was used to purify total RNA. Reads from multiple sequencing runs of the same library were pooled before analysis. In the paper's pipeline: Reads were retained only if their TCR constant sequence matched exactly, and those retained reads were trimmed to 150 nt and grouped according to their 12-nt molecular barcodes. Reads inside each barcode group were sub-clustered using a 15% Levenshtein threshold, and a quality-weighted consensus sequence was constructed for each RNA molecule. Non-functional sequences were discarded, and so were lower-count sequences lying one edit away from another sequence. On the basis of fitting two negative binomial distributions, barcode sub-clusters with fewer than 20% of the maximum read count were discarded. TCRdb passed the public sequencing reads through fastp at Q25 and MiXCR, retaining productive beta sequences. Each entry merges the rows of one CDR3 protein and shows their most common DNA and genes. TCRdb's processing, not the authors', yielded these V and J calls. The sample table lists about 500,000 distinct CDR3 sequences, around 23% of them with a count of one. Around 0.78% of the sample belongs to the ten largest clones.

Libraries of naive CD8 T cells were built from anywhere between about 19,000 and 1,100,000 sorted cells, with 10%, 30% or 50% of the purified RNA used. Naive CD8 T cells, defined as CD8+CD4-CCR7+CD45RA+, were FACS-sorted into RLT Plus buffer on a BD FACSAria II. Detection sensitivity was tested by spiking Jurkat RNA equal to roughly ten TCR copies' worth into samples containing 20,000-1,000,000 naive CD8 T cells. Enrichment of CD8 T cells was done with RosetteSep CD8+ T Cell Enrichment Cocktail plus Ficoll-Paque, and ACK red cell lysis came afterward. Study-wide findings and limitations: Even against a background of about a million naive CD8 T cells, spiked-in Jurkat TCR RNA amounting to a single cell's worth was reported to be detectable. When barcode sub-clustering was not used, chimeric consensus sequences inflated TCR diversity, with chimeras reaching as high as 47%. Highly expanded clone sizes could be underestimated because identical TCR molecules may share a barcode. Roughly 3 recovered TCR RNA copies per cell were obtained by modeling, versus 9 to 10 by digital PCR, implying a capture efficiency of about 30%. The naive libraries included spiked-in Jurkat TCR RNA (fewer than eleven copies' worth), and this RNA is not part of the donor repertoire. In CMV-specific effector cells, clones with more than 20 RNA copies contained over 99% of molecules, whereas in naive cells such clones contained under 1% of molecules.

V ends up 6 bases short and J 5 bases short, with an unmatched junction base count of 10. The CDR3 spans 15 residues, from the cysteine through the phenylalanine. Only the CDR3 region is kept as DNA, spanning 45 bases read in frame from base 1. CDR1 MNHEY and CDR2 SVGEGT are derived from the germline V gene. The chain links TRBV6-2 or TRBV6-3 with TRBJ1-5, and TRBD1 matches 7 of the central bases. Sequencing input: naive CD8+ T cells from blood, with Jurkat cell RNA spiked in. The sample's cell subset or site label is to be understood as: FACS-sorted CD8+CD4-CCR7+CD45RA+ naive T cells. The clonotype comes from a human donor in good health. Some libraries in this study had Jurkat cell RNA spiked in. The CDR3 sequence is CASSWGQQGHQPQHF. In nucleotides, the sequence is TGTGCCAGCAGCTGGGGACAACAGGGGCATCAGCCCCAGCATTTT.